This is a list of T cell receptor beta chains from one sample in a study of PD-L1 blockade in urothelial cancer. Sequenced by immunoSEQ multiplex PCR; TCRdb stores in-frame clones only, minus some. Of 60,000 to 75,000 clones in the sample, about 90% were seen once. The sample consisted of PBMCs, taken around atezolizumab (anti-PD-L1) treatment. The receptors shown here come from a man aged 55 to 69 with urothelial cancer. CDR3s leave out the opening cysteine and the closing phenylalanine or tryptophan.

j_gene	v_gene	CDR3aa
TRBJ1-6	TRBV25-1	ASSVGTGQSPLH
TRBJ1-2	TRBV7-9	ASSLSRSLASGYT
TRBJ2-7	TRBV30	AWSVVSEQY
TRBJ2-5	TRBV29-1	SVDSAGQETQY
TRBJ2-1	TRBV6-5	ASSPTQGRGEQF
TRBJ2-7	TRBV7-9	ASSSGNSYEQY
TRBJ1-2	TRBV4-3	ASSHQQTGARYGYT
TRBJ2-3	TRBV27	ASSFGTGGNTDTQY
TRBJ2-2	TRBV25-1	ASSNVGTGELF
TRBJ1-2	TRBV7-2	ASSADREGYT
TRBJ2-3	TRBV5-1	ASSWTSGTDTQY
TRBJ1-5	TRBV6-4	ASTKTGQANQPQH
TRBJ2-7	TRBV7-8	ASSDRTGGEQY
TRBJ1-5	TRBV6-1	ASSVWGLGNQPQH
TRBJ2-3	TRBV7-9	ASSLGAGTDTQY
TRBJ2-5	TRBV9	ASSVWDGQGGETQY
TRBJ1-3	TRBV5-1	ASSSTGISGNTIY
TRBJ1-1	TRBV28	ASSPPGVWETEAF
TRBJ1-1	TRBV27	ASSLSWGEVNTEAF
TRBJ2-5	TRBV7-8	ASSRQGLKTQY
TRBJ2-1	TRBV6-5	ASSRTSSYNEQF
TRBJ2-6	TRBV5-4	ASSLLGQGVGANVLT
TRBJ2-1	TRBV25-1	ASSEYPPGGGAFNEQF
TRBJ1-2	TRBV2	ASRVGTGGYT
TRBJ2-5	TRBV18	ASSAGADGETQY
TRBJ1-3	TRBV18	ASSRDQGGVAGNTIY
TRBJ1-2	TRBV25-1	ASSEWGGEGQRLGYT
TRBJ2-1	TRBV7-2	ASSFPGGSEQF
TRBJ2-7	TRBV9	ASSVALTGYEQY
TRBJ1-1	TRBV10-3	AISTGTEGTEAF
TRBJ1-1	TRBV30	AWTGVGHTEAF
TRBJ1-2	TRBV28	ASSTPYGYT
TRBJ2-1	TRBV6-5	ASSYTQGVEQF
TRBJ2-7	TRBV18	ASSPRQGGSYEQY
TRBJ2-2	TRBV11-2	ASNLGGSPGELF
TRBJ2-3	TRBV28	ASSSPGHGKQY
TRBJ2-5	TRBV6-5	ASSYSASVETQY
TRBJ2-1	TRBV10-3	AIKPRAGGAPYNEQF
TRBJ2-6	TRBV6-5	ASRNTGYGANVLT
TRBJ2-7	TRBV18	ASSPQGTSGGSSYEQY
TRBJ2-4	TRBV4-2	ASSTGPVTGLNIQY